The present TCR beta chain was sequenced within a study of OX40 agonist ivuxolimab in advanced cancers. Blood sampling took place at baseline, cycle 4 day 1, and cycle 7 day 1. On this clone: Antigen specificity is unknown.

General observations from the study: The study observed clonal expansion of CD4+ and CD8+ blood T cells by week 6 at 0.1 to 3.0 mg/kg. Antigen specificity was not determined for the expanded peripheral T cells.

The method was immunoSEQ multiplex PCR; TCRdb's version includes in-frame clones alone and lacks a portion of them. This table holds some 8,000 clones, 75% to 85% found once. In germline, CDR1 is LGHNA, CDR2 YSLEER. This CDR3 spans 17 amino acids. The germline V and J ends were trimmed by 0 bases and 0 bases, with 13 bases remaining between them. The sequence derives from an adult with an advanced solid tumor such as melanoma, head and neck, liver or kidney cancer. The material was CD4+ or CD8+ T cells sorted from blood, obtained in a trial of the OX40 agonist ivuxolimab. The chain links TRBV4-3 to TRBJ2-3; no firm D call. Written as DNA, the CDR3 is TGCGCCAGCAGCCAAGAACTACCGCACTCTAGCACAGATACGCAGTATTTT. It translates to CASSQELPHSSTDTQYF.